A selection of T cell receptor beta chains follows, all from one sample in a study of CD8+CD57+ T cells in acquired aplastic anemia. TCRdb re-derived calls from the reads in MiXCR, one entry per CDR3 protein. The sample has under 200,000 distinct CDR3 sequences, more than 45% seen once. Sample: sorted CD4+, CD8+, or CD8+CD57+ T cells (not recorded which) from PBMCs. The receptors shown here come from a human donor with aplastic anemia. CDR3s include the opening cysteine and the closing phenylalanine or tryptophan. The order of the fields is clone size, D gene, V gene, J gene, CDR3 protein, CDR3 DNA. The D gene is left open where the match is weak. The size entry is marked missing in some rows and otherwise reads once, few, many or a size class.

abundance: -
d_gene: -
v_gene: TRBV3-1
j_gene: TRBJ2-2
CDR3aa: CASSQVVPANTGELFF
CDR3nt: TGTGCCAGCAGCCAAGTGGTACCGGCGAACACCGGGGAGCTGTTTTTT

abundance: -
d_gene: -
v_gene: TRBV7-9
j_gene: TRBJ2-2
CDR3aa: CASSLWGWSGELFF
CDR3nt: TGTGCCAGCAGCTTATGGGGGTGGTCCGGGGAGCTGTTTTTT

abundance: -
d_gene: TRBD1
v_gene: TRBV10-2
j_gene: TRBJ1-2
CDR3aa: CASKPRGRNYGYTF
CDR3nt: TGCGCCAGCAAGCCCAGGGGGCGCAACTATGGCTACACCTTC

abundance: -
d_gene: TRBD1
v_gene: TRBV24-1
j_gene: TRBJ1-5
CDR3aa: CATSDRRDRGGQPQHF
CDR3nt: TGTGCCACCAGTGACCGCCGGGACAGGGGAGGTCAGCCCCAGCATTTT

abundance: many
d_gene: -
v_gene: TRBV6-2/TRBV6-3
j_gene: TRBJ1-2
CDR3aa: CASSHPGRAGNGYTF
CDR3nt: TGTGCCAGCAGTCACCCTGGACGGGCAGGGAATGGCTACACCTTC

abundance: -
d_gene: TRBD2
v_gene: TRBV2
j_gene: TRBJ2-1
CDR3aa: CASSDYGTSGRARSNEQFF
CDR3nt: TGTGCCAGCAGTGACTACGGGACTAGCGGGAGGGCCCGTAGTAATGAGCAGTTCTTC

abundance: many
d_gene: -
v_gene: TRBV7-9
j_gene: TRBJ2-3
CDR3aa: CASSVTGMDTQYF
CDR3nt: TGTGCCAGCAGCGTCACAGGGATGGATACGCAGTATTTT

abundance: many
d_gene: -
v_gene: TRBV4-3
j_gene: TRBJ2-3
CDR3aa: CASSQEGGPSSDTQYF
CDR3nt: TGCGCCAGCAGCCAAGAGGGGGGGCCCTCATCAGATACGCAGTATTTT

abundance: many
d_gene: TRBD2
v_gene: TRBV3-1
j_gene: TRBJ2-7
CDR3aa: CASSQGGLVREQYF
CDR3nt: TGTGCCAGCAGCCAAGGGGGACTAGTTCGAGAGCAGTACTTC

abundance: -
d_gene: -
v_gene: TRBV20-1
j_gene: TRBJ1-1
CDR3aa: CSAHQGMNTEAFF
CDR3nt: TGCAGTGCCCACCAGGGGATGAACACTGAGGCTTTCTTT

abundance: -
d_gene: -
v_gene: TRBV7-2
j_gene: TRBJ2-5
CDR3aa: CASSSIGGANQYF
CDR3nt: TGTGCCAGCAGCTCAATAGGGGGGGCGAACCAGTACTTC

abundance: many
d_gene: -
v_gene: TRBV9
j_gene: TRBJ1-5
CDR3aa: CASSDQAGGNQPQHF
CDR3nt: TGTGCCAGCAGTGATCAGGCGGGCGGCAATCAGCCCCAGCATTTT

abundance: many
d_gene: -
v_gene: TRBV4-2
j_gene: TRBJ1-1
CDR3aa: CASSQDRLAPNTEAFF
CDR3nt: TGTGCCAGCAGCCAAGACCGCCTGGCGCCGAACACTGAAGCTTTCTTT

abundance: few
d_gene: -
v_gene: TRBV10-3
j_gene: TRBJ2-7
CDR3aa: CAIREGAREQYF
CDR3nt: TGTGCCATCAGGGAGGGGGCGCGGGAGCAGTACTTC

abundance: once
d_gene: -
v_gene: TRBV14
j_gene: TRBJ2-7
CDR3aa: CASSQGTRGDEQYF
CDR3nt: TGTGCCAGCAGCCAAGGGACCAGGGGAGACGAGCAGTACTTC

abundance: many
d_gene: -
v_gene: TRBV12-3/TRBV12-4
j_gene: TRBJ2-1
CDR3aa: CASSSRGNEQFF
CDR3nt: TGTGCCAGCAGTTCGCGTGGCAATGAGCAGTTCTTC